These 16 T cell receptor beta chains were all obtained from the same sample, sequenced in a study of cytomegalovirus exposure and HLA in healthy donors. Primers included in the PCR were 60 Vbeta and 13 Jbeta primers. Clones were read by immunoSEQ multiplex PCR, and TCRdb kept only the in-frame ones, dropping some. The sample contains 250,000 to 350,000 clones, about 90% of which appear only once. Material: PBMCs. The receptor source for this set is a woman younger than 35 in good health and CMV-seronegative.

V gene TRBV7-8 combines with J gene TRBJ1-1, with TRBD1 as a possible D gene (5 bases). Trimming took off 2 bases at V and 7 bases at J, with 14 bases between the two ends. The CDR3 consists of 14 residues. Germline V lookup: CDR1 SGHVS, CDR2 FQNEAQ. Here the CDR3 reads CASSLTLGGVEAFF. The CDR3 DNA reads as TGTGCCAGCAGCTTAACCTTGGGAGGGGTTGAAGCTTTCTTT. Full variable domain (outside the CDR3, taken from reference TRBV7-8 and TRBJ1-1): GAGVSQSPRYKVAKRGQDVALRCDPISGHVSLFWYQQALGQGPEFLTYFQNEAQLDKSGLPSDRFFAERPEGSVSTLKIQRTQQEDSAVYLCASSLTLGGVEAFFGQGTRLTVV.

This chain links TRBV11-2 with TRBJ1-2, with 8 bases aligning to TRBD1. CDR1 and CDR2 (germline): SGHAT, FQNNGV. CDR3 length equals 15 residues. With 0 bases clipped from V and 4 bases from J, the junction kept 4 bases outside the gene matches. The CDR3, as DNA: TGTGCCAGCAGCTTAGAGCAGGGGGCAGTCTATGGCTACACCTTC. It is translated as CASSLEQGAVYGYTF.

The rearrangement joins TRBV10-1 to TRBJ2-5; D is perhaps TRBD1 (5 bases). Germline CDR1 WNHNN, CDR2 SYGVQD (reference sequence). The length of the CDR3 is 14 residues. V lost 6 bases and J lost 1, with 12 bases in between. CDR3 amino acids: CASSMDDSQETQYF. The CDR3, as DNA: TGCGCCAGCAGCATGGACGACAGCCAAGAGACCCAGTACTTC.

The genes are TRBV5-1 and TRBJ1-3; no reliable D call. Germline V lookup: CDR1 SGHRS, CDR2 YFSETQ. The CDR3 loop spans 16 amino acids. Between the trimmed V and J ends, which lost 0 bases and 0 bases, there was a span of 10 bases. Written as DNA, the CDR3 is TGCGCCAGCAGCTTGGATCCTTCGTTCTCTGGAAACACCATATATTTT. This sequence encodes CASSLDPSFSGNTIYF.

The rearrangement joins TRBV7-9 to TRBJ1-1; 7 bases agree with TRBD1. The V gene's germline CDR1 is SEHNR and CDR2 FQNEAQ (reference sequence). CDR3 length: 14 amino acids. J was trimmed by 7 bases and V by 0 bases; bases with no gene match: 5. The CDR3 bases are TGTGCCAGCAGCTTAGCGGACAGGATAGATGAAGCTTTCTTT. Translating it yields CASSLADRIDEAFF.

CDR3 nucleotide sequence: TGTGCCAGCAGCGATTCGGACTACCAAGAGACCCAGTACTTC. This translates into CASSDSDYQETQYF. V gene TRBV7-7 combines with J gene TRBJ2-5; D perhaps matches TRBD2 (5 bases). The length of the CDR3 is 14 residues. The V end was cut by 5 bases, the J end by 0 bases, with 10 bases between. Germline V CDR1 and CDR2: SSHAT, FNYEAQ (reference sequence).

This clone was detected a few times. The V gene is TRBV5-6, the J gene TRBJ1-5; D not resolved. Germline V lookup: CDR1 SGHDT, CDR2 YYEEEE. The CDR3 is 15 residues long. Trimming removed 1 base from V and 6 bases from J, with 14 bases in between. This CDR3 is CASSLSKITGQPQHF. The CDR3 DNA is TGTGCCAGCAGCTTGTCAAAGATTACGGGTCAGCCCCAGCATTTT.

The genes are TRBV5-1 and TRBJ2-7, with 8 bases that match TRBD1. The CDR3 extends over 14 amino acids. Germline lookup yields CDR1 SGHRS and CDR2 YFSETQ. V was clipped by 2 bases and J by 4 bases; unmatched bases: 5. This CDR3 is CASSFGQGRYEQYF. The CDR3, as DNA: TGCGCCAGCAGCTTCGGACAGGGTCGGTACGAGCAGTACTTC. The full variable domain, rest sourced from reference TRBV5-1 and TRBJ2-7, is KAGVTQTPRYLIKTRGQQVTLSCSPISGHRSVSWYQQTPGQGLQFLFEYFSETQRNKGNFPGRFSGRQFSNSRSEMNVSTLELGDSALYLCASSFGQGRYEQYFGPGTRLTVT.

The V call is TRBV13, the J call TRBJ2-3; 9 bases map to TRBD1. The CDR3 length is 14 residues. V gave up 6 bases and J gave up 4 bases; unmatched junction bases: 5. The germline V gene encodes CDR1 PRHDT and CDR2 FYEKMQ (reference sequence). CDR3 sequence: CASSRDRVPDTQYF. CDR3 sequence (DNA): TGTGCCAGCAGTCGGGACAGGGTCCCAGATACGCAGTATTTT.

A note on this clone: The junction differs from germline at one of its ends, possibly a read error. The J gene is TRBJ1-1, the V gene TRBV7-9; D not resolved. The CDR3 sequence is 14 residues long. Germline V CDR1 and CDR2: SEHNR, FQNEAQ (reference sequence). The CDR3 here is CSSSSYRQNTEAFF. The CDR3 nucleotides are TGTTCCAGCAGCTCATATCGACAGAACACTGAAGCTTTCTTT.

The chain combines TRBV5-6 with TRBJ1-2, with 10 bases lining up with TRBD1. CDR1 is SGHDT, CDR2 YYEEEE, per germline. The CDR3 spans 14 residues. V was pared by 4 bases and J by 6 bases, with 6 bases of the junction left unmatched. This CDR3 reads CASSPTGGRNGYTF. CDR3 sequence (DNA): TGTGCCAGCAGCCCGACAGGGGGCAGGAATGGCTACACCTTC.

This chain uses TRBV14 with TRBJ1-2; a weak D match, TRBD1 (5 bases). The V gene's germline CDR1 is SGHDN and CDR2 FVKESK. Between the trimmed V and J ends, which lost 2 bases and 0 bases, there was a span of 19 bases. CDR3 length: 18 amino acids. The CDR3 DNA follows: TGTGCCAGCAGCCAATTCCCGCAACAGGCCCTCCCTAACTATGGCTACACCTTC. This encodes CASSQFPQQALPNYGYTF.

The CDR3 sequence is CASSPSPYEAFF. The DNA of the CDR3 is TGTGCCAGCTCACCGTCTCCCTATGAAGCTTTCTTT. The chain uses TRBV18 and TRBJ1-1; D ambiguous. This CDR3 has 12 residues. Trimming shortened V by 3 bases and J by 7 bases, and 9 bases separated the two germline ends. The germline gives CDR1 KGHSH, CDR2 LQKENI. The full variable domain, in which reference TRBV18 and TRBJ1-1 provide the parts outside the CDR3, is NAGVMQNPRHLVRRRGQEARLRCSPMKGHSHVYWYRQLPEEGLKFMVYLQKENIIDESGMPKERFSAEFPKEGPSILRIQQVVRGDSAAYFCASSPSPYEAFFGQGTRLTVV.

CDR3 in DNA: TGCGCCAGCAGCGGGGGGACAGGGCCCACCTACACTGAAGCTTTCTTT. Translated: CASSGGTGPTYTEAFF. This chain joins TRBV5-1 and TRBJ1-1; TRBD1 matches 9 bases. With 4 bases clipped from V and 3 bases from J, the junction kept 10 bases outside the gene matches. CDR1 is SGHRS, CDR2 YFSETQ, per germline. The CDR3 has 16 amino acids.

The chain links TRBV13 to TRBJ2-1, with TRBD2 matching over 13 bases. The length of the CDR3 is 17 residues. Germline CDR1 PRHDT, CDR2 FYEKMQ (reference sequence). V dropped 4 bases and J dropped 2; count of bases not matched to a gene: 5. CDR3 DNA sequence: TGTGCCAGCAGCTGGGGACTAGCGGGGAATCCCTACAATGAGCAGTTCTTC. It is translated as CASSWGLAGNPYNEQFF.

This clone came up once. The chain carries TRBV27 and TRBJ1-4; 10 bases fit TRBD1. Losses at the gene ends were 5 bases for V and 6 bases for J; bases not matched to a gene: 9. The germline V gene has CDR1 MNHEY and CDR2 SMNVEV (reference sequence). CDR3 length equals 16 residues. CDR3 DNA sequence: TGTGCCAGCAGTCTTAGTAGGACAGGGGGGCATGAAAAACTGTTTTTT. The encoded protein is CASSLSRTGGHEKLFF.